This TCR beta chain appears in the sequencing data of a study of cytomegalovirus exposure and HLA in healthy donors. The study's findings and limits: More clonal expansion characterized HLA-associated TCR beta chains than equally common others in a later analysis. In an earlier analysis, in fewer than 700 donors, most V segments appeared productive either ~87% or ~30% of the time.

Primers: 60 Vbeta forward and 13 Jbeta reverse. TCRdb's copy holds only in-frame clones and misses some; the assay was immunoSEQ multiplex PCR. The sample holds over 100,000 clones; around 79% are singletons and the top ten take approximately 2%. The CDR3 has 11 residues. The germline CDR1 and CDR2 sequences are MDHEN and SYDVKM. V was clipped by 6 bases and J by 3 bases, with 6 bases between them. With regard to this clone: As yet, its antigen is unknown. Other DNA sequences in this sample translate to the same CDR3.

Specimen: PBMCs. The chain joins TRBV28 to TRBJ2-7; D gene unclear. This receptor was obtained from a middle-aged woman in good health and CMV-seropositive. DNA for the CDR3: TGTGCCAGCAGAGCGAACTACGAGCAGTACTTC. Its translation: CASRANYEQYF.